The source of this T cell receptor (beta chain) is a study of cytomegalovirus exposure and HLA in healthy donors. The study, taken as a whole, reports: In a later analysis, specific HLA alleles were associated with around 17,000 TCR beta sequences at a 0.05 false discovery rate. Among TCR beta chains, those listed as cytomegalovirus-associated numbered fewer than 200.

This CDR3 spans 18 amino acids. Germline V lookup: CDR1 KGHSH, CDR2 LQKENI. J lost 1 base, V lost 3 bases, and 12 bases had no gene match. As to this clone: Antigen unknown.

The PCR was carried out with 60 Vbeta primers and 13 Jbeta primers. Sequencing used immunoSEQ multiplex PCR; TCRdb keeps in-frame clones, though not all of them. The sample yields 85,000 to 110,000 clones, 76% seen once. The specimen sequenced was PBMCs. This TCR was recovered from a woman aged 18 to 35 in good health and CMV-seropositive. The chain couples TRBV18 to TRBJ2-1; TRBD1 agrees at 7 bases. The chain's CDR3 is CASSPSTTGAASYNEQFF. In nucleotides, the CDR3 is TGTGCCAGCTCACCGTCGACAACAGGGGCAGCATCCTACAATGAGCAGTTCTTC.